This T cell receptor beta chain was captured in a study of blood T cell repertoires in COVID-19. Overall study context: PBMCs, B-cell-depleted T cells, or T cells were the source of the cDNA or gDNA that made up the material.

Only one count was recorded for this clone. Participant age was roughly 18 to 90 years, and participants resided in roughly 25 US areas. As processed by the authors: Reference gene primer amplification yielded estimated nucleated cell counts. Sequenced by immunoSEQ multiplex PCR; TCRdb stores in-frame clones only, minus some. That table supplies the V and J calls and clone size; D and trimming were determined from the DNA. The sample includes roughly 520,000 clones, around nine tenths seen only once; the top ten take over 1.5%. Input material: PBMCs or T cells enriched from blood (not recorded which). This clonotype was obtained from a woman in her thirties or forties who had recovered from COVID-19.

DNA of the CDR3: TGTGCCAGCAACGGACTAGCCGGTAGGGAGCTGTTTTTT. It codes for CASNGLAGRELFF. The chain uses TRBV12-3 or TRBV12-4 and TRBJ2-2; TRBD2 agrees at 8 bases. After removal of 7 bases from V and 9 bases from J, the junction contained 7 bases not matched to a gene. The CDR3 is 13 amino acids.